This T cell receptor (beta chain) was captured in a study of cytomegalovirus exposure and HLA in healthy donors. On the study more broadly: According to later analysis, the same platform produced the 120 validation and several hundred first-cohort repertoires.

The donors were in the 120-subject validation cohort, distinct from the approximately 610-subject first cohort. For this clone: Its antigen is undetermined.

Broader study findings: Cytomegalovirus association was listed for roughly 160 TCR beta chains. Subsequent analysis showed first-cohort TCR clusters tending to co-occur in 120 validation repertoires.

Germline V gives CDR1 LNHDA, CDR2 SQIVND (reference sequence). Losses at the gene ends were 3 bases for V and 2 bases for J; bases not matched to a gene: 8. This CDR3 comprises 16 residues. Repertoires were generated with immunoSEQ multiplex PCR, while TCRdb's copy carries only in-frame clones and drops some. The data hold some 160,000 clones, with approximately 90% observed a single time. The chain couples TRBV19 to TRBJ2-5; 8 nucleotides align to TRBD2. The sample was PBMCs. The receptor's source is a man between 18 and 29 years old in good health and CMV-seronegative. The CDR3 DNA reads TGTGCCAGTAGTATGTTGGCCAGCGGGAGACAAGAGACCCAGTACTTC. Translation gives CASSMLASGRQETQYF.